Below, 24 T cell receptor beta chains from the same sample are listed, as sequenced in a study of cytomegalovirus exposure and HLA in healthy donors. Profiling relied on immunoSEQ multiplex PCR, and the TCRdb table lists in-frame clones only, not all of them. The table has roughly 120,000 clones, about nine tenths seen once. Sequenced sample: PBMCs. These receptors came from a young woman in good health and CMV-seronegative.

CDR3 DNA: TGTGCCAGCAGAGGAAGACTGGTGGGCACAGATACGCAGTATTTT. Translating gives CASRGRLVGTDTQYF. The rearrangement joins TRBV7-9 to TRBJ2-3; unclear D gene. The ends were cut back, 6 bases at V and 1 base at J, with 14 bases in the middle. Germline CDR1 is SEHNR and CDR2 is FQNEAQ (reference sequence). The CDR3 has 15 residues.

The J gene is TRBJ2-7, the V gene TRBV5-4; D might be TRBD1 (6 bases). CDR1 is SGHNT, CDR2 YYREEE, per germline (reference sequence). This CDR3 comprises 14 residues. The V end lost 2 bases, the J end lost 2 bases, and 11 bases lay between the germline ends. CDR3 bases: TGTGCCAGCAGCTTAAAACAGGGCCCCTACGAGCAGTACTTC. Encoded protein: CASSLKQGPYEQYF.

The CDR3 nucleotides read TGTGCCAGCTCACCAGAAATGGGACAGAAAAAGTACTTC. Residues: CASSPEMGQKKYF. V is TRBV18 and J is TRBJ2-7; TRBD1 agrees at 7 bases. The length of the CDR3 is 13 residues. The junction had 9 bases not matched to a gene; V was cut back by 2 bases and J by 11 bases. From germline, CDR1 is KGHSH and CDR2 LQKENI.

The CDR3 DNA is TGTGCCAGCAGTTTGAGGCAGTCAGCTAACTATGGCTACACCTTC. Protein product: CASSLRQSANYGYTF. This chain joins TRBV28 and TRBJ1-2; no reliable D call. V gave up 3 bases and J gave up 0 bases, with 11 bases separating them. The CDR3 length is 15 residues. CDR1 and CDR2 (germline): MDHEN, SYDVKM.

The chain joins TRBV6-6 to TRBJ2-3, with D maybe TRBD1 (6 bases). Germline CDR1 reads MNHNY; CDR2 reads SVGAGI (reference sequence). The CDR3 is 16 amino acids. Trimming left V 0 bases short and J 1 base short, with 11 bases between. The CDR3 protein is CASSYSTQGRTDTQYF. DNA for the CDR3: TGTGCCAGCAGTTACTCGACTCAGGGGCGCACAGATACGCAGTATTTT.

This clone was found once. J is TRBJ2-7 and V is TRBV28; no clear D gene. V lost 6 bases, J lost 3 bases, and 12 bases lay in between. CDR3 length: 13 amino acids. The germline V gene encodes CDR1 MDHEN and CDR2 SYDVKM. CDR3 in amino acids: CASSSVGVYEQYF. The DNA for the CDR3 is TGTGCCAGCAGCAGCGTCGGAGTCTACGAGCAGTACTTC. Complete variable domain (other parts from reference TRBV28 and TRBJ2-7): DVKVTQSSRYLVKRTGEKVFLECVQDMDHENMFWYRQDPGLGLRLIYFSYDVKMKEKGDIPEGYSVSREKKERFSLILESASTNQTSMYLCASSSVGVYEQYFGPGTRLTVT.

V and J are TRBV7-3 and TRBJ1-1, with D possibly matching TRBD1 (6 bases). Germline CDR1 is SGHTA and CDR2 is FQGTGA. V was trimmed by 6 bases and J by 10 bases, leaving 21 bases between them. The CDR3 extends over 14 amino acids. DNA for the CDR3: TGTGCCAGCAGTTACGAACCCGGGACAAGATCAGCTTTCTTT. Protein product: CASSYEPGTRSAFF.

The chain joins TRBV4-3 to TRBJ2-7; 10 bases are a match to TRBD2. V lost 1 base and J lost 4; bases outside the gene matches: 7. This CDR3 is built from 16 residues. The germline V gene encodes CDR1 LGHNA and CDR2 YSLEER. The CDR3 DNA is TGCGCCAGCAGCCAAGGAGAGACAGCGGGGGGGTACGAGCAGTACTTC. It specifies CASSQGETAGGYEQYF.

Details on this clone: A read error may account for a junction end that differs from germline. CDR3 DNA: TGTGCCAGCAGCGTTCTTGGATCGGGGGTGGAGCACTTC. Translation gives CASSVLGSGVEHF. The V gene is TRBV9, the J gene TRBJ2-5; D is perhaps TRBD2 (6 bases). The CDR3 extends over 13 amino acids. Germline loops: CDR1 SGDLS, CDR2 YYNGEE.

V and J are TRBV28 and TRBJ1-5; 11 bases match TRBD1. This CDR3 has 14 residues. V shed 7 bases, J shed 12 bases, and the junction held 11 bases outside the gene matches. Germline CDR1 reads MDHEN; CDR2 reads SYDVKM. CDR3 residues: CASNNPGTGGFQHF. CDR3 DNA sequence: TGTGCCAGCAACAATCCCGGGACAGGGGGGTTCCAGCATTTT. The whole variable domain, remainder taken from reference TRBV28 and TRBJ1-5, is DVKVTQSSRYLVKRTGEKVFLECVQDMDHENMFWYRQDPGLGLRLIYFSYDVKMKEKGDIPEGYSVSREKKERFSLILESASTNQTSMYLCASNNPGTGGFQHFGDGTRLSIL.

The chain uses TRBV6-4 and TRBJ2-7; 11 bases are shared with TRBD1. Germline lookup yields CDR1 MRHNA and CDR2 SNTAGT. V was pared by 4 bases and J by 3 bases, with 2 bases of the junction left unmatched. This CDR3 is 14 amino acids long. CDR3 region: CASSAGTGGYEQYF. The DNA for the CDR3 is TGTGCCAGCAGTGCCGGGACAGGGGGCTACGAGCAGTACTTC.

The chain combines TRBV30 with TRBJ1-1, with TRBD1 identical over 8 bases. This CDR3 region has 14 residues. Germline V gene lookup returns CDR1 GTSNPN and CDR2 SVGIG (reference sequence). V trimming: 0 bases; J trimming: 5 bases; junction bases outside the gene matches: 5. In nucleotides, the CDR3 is TGTGCCTGGAGTGTGGGGACAGGAGGGACTGAAGCTTTCTTT. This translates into CAWSVGTGGTEAFF.

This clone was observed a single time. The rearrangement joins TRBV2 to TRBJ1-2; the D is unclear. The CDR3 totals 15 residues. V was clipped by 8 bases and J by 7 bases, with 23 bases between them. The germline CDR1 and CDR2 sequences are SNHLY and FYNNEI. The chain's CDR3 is CASGPSGPLGSGYTF. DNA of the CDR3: TGTGCCAGCGGACCATCCGGGCCTCTAGGGAGTGGCTACACCTTC.

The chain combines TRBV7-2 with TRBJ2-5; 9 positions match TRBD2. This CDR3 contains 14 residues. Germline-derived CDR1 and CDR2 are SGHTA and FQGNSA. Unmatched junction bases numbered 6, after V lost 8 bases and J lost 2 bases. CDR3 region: CASLSGGGQETQYF. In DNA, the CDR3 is TGTGCCAGCCTTAGCGGGGGTGGTCAAGAGACCCAGTACTTC.

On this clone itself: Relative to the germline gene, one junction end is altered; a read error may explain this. DNA for the CDR3: TGTGCCAGCAGTTTGGGCGTCTACGAGCAGTACTTC. This gives the protein CASSLGVYEQYF. The chain combines TRBV5-5 with TRBJ2-7; D not resolved. The CDR3 contains 12 residues. The germline gives CDR1 SGHKS, CDR2 YYEKEE (reference sequence).

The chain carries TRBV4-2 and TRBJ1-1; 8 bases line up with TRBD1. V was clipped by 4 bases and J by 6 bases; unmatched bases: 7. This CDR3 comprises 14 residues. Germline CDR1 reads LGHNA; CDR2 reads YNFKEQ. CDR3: CASSPWTGTAEAFF. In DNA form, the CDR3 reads TGTGCCAGCAGCCCATGGACAGGGACTGCTGAAGCTTTCTTT.

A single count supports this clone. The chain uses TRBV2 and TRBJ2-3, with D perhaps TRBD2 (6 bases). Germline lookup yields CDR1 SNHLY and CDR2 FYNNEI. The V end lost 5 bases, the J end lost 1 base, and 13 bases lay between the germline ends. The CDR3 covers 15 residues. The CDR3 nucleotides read TGTGCCAGCAGTTTCGGGAGAATTGGCACAGATACGCAGTATTTT. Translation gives CASSFGRIGTDTQYF. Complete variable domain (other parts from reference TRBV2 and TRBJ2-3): EPEVTQTPSHQVTQMGQEVILRCVPISNHLYFYWYRQILGQKVEFLVSFYNNEISEKSEIFDDQFSVERPDGSNFTLKIRSTKLEDSAMYFCASSFGRIGTDTQYFGPGTRLTVL.

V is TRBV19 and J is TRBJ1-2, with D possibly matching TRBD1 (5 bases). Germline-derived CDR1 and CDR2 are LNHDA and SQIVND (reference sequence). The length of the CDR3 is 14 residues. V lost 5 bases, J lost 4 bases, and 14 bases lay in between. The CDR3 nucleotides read TGTGCCAGTAGTCGGGACTCTAGGGTCTATGGCTACACCTTC. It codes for CASSRDSRVYGYTF.

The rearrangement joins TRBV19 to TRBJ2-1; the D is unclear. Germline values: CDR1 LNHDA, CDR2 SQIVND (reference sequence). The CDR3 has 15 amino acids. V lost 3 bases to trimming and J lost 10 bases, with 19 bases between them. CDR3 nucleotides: TGTGCCAGTAGTATCTTGGGCTCGCGCTCCTCCGAGCAGTTCTTC. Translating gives CASSILGSRSSEQFF.

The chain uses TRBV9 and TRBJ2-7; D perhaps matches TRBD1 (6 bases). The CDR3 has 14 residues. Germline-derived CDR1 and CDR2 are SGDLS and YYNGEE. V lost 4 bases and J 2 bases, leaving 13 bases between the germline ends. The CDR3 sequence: CASSLGQSPYEQYF. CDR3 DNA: TGTGCCAGCAGCCTTGGACAGTCCCCCTACGAGCAGTACTTC.

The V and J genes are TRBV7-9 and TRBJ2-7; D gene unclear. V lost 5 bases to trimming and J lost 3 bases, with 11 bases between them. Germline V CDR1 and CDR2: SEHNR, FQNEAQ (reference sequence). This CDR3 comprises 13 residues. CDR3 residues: CASSPLRDYEQYF. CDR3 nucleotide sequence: TGTGCCAGCAGCCCGCTACGTGACTACGAGCAGTACTTC.

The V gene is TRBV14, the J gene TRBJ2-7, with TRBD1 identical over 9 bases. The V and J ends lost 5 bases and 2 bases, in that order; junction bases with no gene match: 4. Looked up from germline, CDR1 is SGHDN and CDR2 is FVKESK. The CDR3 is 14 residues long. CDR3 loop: CASSSRDRAYEQYF. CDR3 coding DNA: TGTGCCAGCAGCTCCCGGGACAGGGCCTACGAGCAGTACTTC.

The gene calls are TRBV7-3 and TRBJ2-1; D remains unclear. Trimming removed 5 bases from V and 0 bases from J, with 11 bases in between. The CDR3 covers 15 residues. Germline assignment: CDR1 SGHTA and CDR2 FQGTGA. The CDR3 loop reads CASSPQAGSYNEQFF. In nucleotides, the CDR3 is TGTGCCAGCAGCCCCCAGGCAGGCTCCTACAATGAGCAGTTCTTC. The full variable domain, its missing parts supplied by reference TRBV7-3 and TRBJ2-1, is GAGVSQTPSNKVTEKGKYVELRCDPISGHTALYWYRQSLGQGPEFLIYFQGTGAADDSGLPNDRFFAVRPEGSVSTLKIQRTERGDSAVYLCASSPQAGSYNEQFFGPGTRLTVL.

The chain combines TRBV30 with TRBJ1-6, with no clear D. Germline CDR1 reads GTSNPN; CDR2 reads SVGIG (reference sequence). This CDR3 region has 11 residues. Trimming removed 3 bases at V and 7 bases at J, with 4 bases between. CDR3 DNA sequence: TGTGCCTGGAGATTAAATTCACCCCTCCACTTT. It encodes CAWRLNSPLHF.